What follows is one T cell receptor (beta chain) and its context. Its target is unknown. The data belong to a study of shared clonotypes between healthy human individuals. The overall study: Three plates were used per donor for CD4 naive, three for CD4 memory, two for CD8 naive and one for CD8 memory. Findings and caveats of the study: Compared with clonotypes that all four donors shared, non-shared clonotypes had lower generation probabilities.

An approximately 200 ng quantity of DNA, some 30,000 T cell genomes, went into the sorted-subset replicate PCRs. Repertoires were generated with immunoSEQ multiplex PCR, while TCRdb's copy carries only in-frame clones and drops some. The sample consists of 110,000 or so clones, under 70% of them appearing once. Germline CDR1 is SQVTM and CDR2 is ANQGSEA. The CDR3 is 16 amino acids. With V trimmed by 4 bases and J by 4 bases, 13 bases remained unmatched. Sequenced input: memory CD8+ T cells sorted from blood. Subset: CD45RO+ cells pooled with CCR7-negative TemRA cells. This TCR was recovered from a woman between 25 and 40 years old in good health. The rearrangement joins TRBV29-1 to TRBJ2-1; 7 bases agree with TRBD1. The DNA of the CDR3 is TGCAGCGTTGTGGCAGGGGGACACGATACTTACAATGAGCAGTTCTTC. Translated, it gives CSVVAGGHDTYNEQFF.